Listed here are 27 T cell receptor beta chains from one sample, sequenced in a study of cytomegalovirus exposure and HLA in healthy donors. This table comes from immunoSEQ multiplex PCR, and its TCRdb copy is limited to in-frame clones, with some not included. This table holds around 200,000 clones, roughly 77% found once. Sequenced material: PBMCs. The source is a woman aged 25-40 years in good health and CMV-seronegative.

The chain carries TRBV7-9 and TRBJ2-2; 10 bases line up with TRBD1. The CDR3 has 15 residues. Germline assignment: CDR1 SEHNR and CDR2 FQNEAQ (reference sequence). J gave up 6 bases and V 0 bases, and 1 base lay outside the gene matches. The CDR3 bases are TGTGCCAGCAGCTTAGCGGACAGGGGGGCCGGGGAGCTGTTTTTT. This codes for CASSLADRGAGELFF.

This chain connects TRBV14 to TRBJ2-5; tentatively, D is TRBD1 (6 bases). The V gene lost 4 bases and the J gene lost 4 bases, with 19 bases spanning the gap. The CDR3 length is 16 residues. Germline values: CDR1 SGHDN, CDR2 FVKESK. The CDR3, as DNA: TGTGCCAGCAGCCCCCCCGGCCATACAGGGCGAGAGACCCAGTACTTC. It codes for CASSPPGHTGRETQYF.

This chain links TRBV27 with TRBJ1-1; a possible D gene is TRBD1 (5 bases). The length of the CDR3 is 12 residues. Trimming removed 3 bases at V and 7 bases at J, with 9 bases between. CDR1 is MNHEY and CDR2 is SMNVEV in the germline V gene (reference sequence). CDR3 nucleotide sequence: TGTGCCAGCAGTTTTCGGCAGGGTGAAGCTTTCTTT. It encodes CASSFRQGEAFF.

The chain is built from TRBV6-5 and TRBJ2-5; D not certain. Trimming took 6 bases from V and 1 from J, leaving 12 bases between them. Germline CDR1 reads MNHEY; CDR2 reads SVGAGI. The CDR3 runs to 14 residues. CDR3: CASSLYRPQETQYF. CDR3 coding DNA: TGTGCCAGCAGCCTATACCGCCCCCAAGAGACCCAGTACTTC.

This sequence joins TRBV5-1 and TRBJ2-7; a possible D gene is TRBD1 (6 bases). V lost 6 bases and J lost 4, with 11 bases in between. Germline CDR1 reads SGHRS; CDR2 reads YFSETQ. The CDR3 runs 12 residues. CDR3 bases: TGCGCCAGCACCGCTACAGGGTACGAGCAGTACTTC. It translates to CASTATGYEQYF.

This chain joins TRBV30 and TRBJ1-1; 9 positions agree with TRBD1. The CDR3 has 15 residues. Germline V gene lookup returns CDR1 GTSNPN and CDR2 SVGIG (reference sequence). V lost 2 bases to trimming and J lost 4 bases; unmatched junction nucleotides: 8. CDR3 sequence (DNA): TGTGCCTGGAGTAGTGGGCAGGGACAGGGCACTGAAGCTTTCTTT. Translation: CAWSSGQGQGTEAFF. Full variable domain (outside the CDR3, taken from reference TRBV30 and TRBJ1-1): SQTIHQWPATLVQPVGSPLSLECTVEGTSNPNLYWYRQAAGRGLQLLFYSVGIGQISSEVPQNLSASRPQDRQFILSSKKLLLSDSGFYLCAWSSGQGQGTEAFFGQGTRLTVV.

V gene TRBV30 combines with J gene TRBJ1-1, with 7 positions matching TRBD1. Looked up from germline, CDR1 is GTSNPN and CDR2 is SVGIG (reference sequence). This CDR3 comprises 14 residues. The J segment lost 4 bases and the V segment lost 4 bases, leaving 9 bases of the junction unmatched. The CDR3 DNA is TGTGCCTGGACCCGACAGGGAGTTAGCACTGAAGCTTTCTTT. Encoded protein: CAWTRQGVSTEAFF. The full variable domain, in which reference TRBV30 and TRBJ1-1 provide the parts outside the CDR3, is SQTIHQWPATLVQPVGSPLSLECTVEGTSNPNLYWYRQAAGRGLQLLFYSVGIGQISSEVPQNLSASRPQDRQFILSSKKLLLSDSGFYLCAWTRQGVSTEAFFGQGTRLTVV.

The genes are TRBV18 and TRBJ2-7, with a possible D match to TRBD1 (5 bases). Germline-derived CDR1 and CDR2 are KGHSH and LQKENI. Deletions cut 6 bases from V and 3 bases from J, with 18 bases between. The CDR3 loop spans 15 amino acids. Here the CDR3 DNA reads TGTGCCAGCTCTTCAGGGTCACCCGAAATCTACGAGCAGTACTTC. Protein: CASSSGSPEIYEQYF.

The chain carries TRBV7-9 and TRBJ1-4; D unresolved. This CDR3 contains 14 residues. In germline, CDR1 is SEHNR, CDR2 FQNEAQ (reference sequence). V was pared by 7 bases and J by 3 bases, with 12 bases between. The CDR3 DNA reads as TGTGCCAGCATGCCCGGGTCCTCTAATGAAAAACTGTTTTTT. It yields the protein CASMPGSSNEKLFF. Full variable domain (missing parts from reference TRBV7-9 and TRBJ1-4): DTGVSQNPRHKITKRGQNVTFRCDPISEHNRLYWYRQTLGQGPEFLTYFQNEAQLEKSRLLSDRFSAERPKGSFSTLEIQRTEQGDSAMYLCASMPGSSNEKLFFGSGTQLSVL.

This sequence joins TRBV30 and TRBJ2-2, with D unresolved. Germline V gene sequence: CDR1 GTSNPN, CDR2 SVGIG (reference sequence). V was pared by 0 bases and J by 6 bases, with 8 bases between. The CDR3 is made up of 13 amino acids. CDR3 protein: CAWSVHTAGELFF. The DNA of the CDR3 is TGTGCCTGGAGTGTACATACAGCCGGGGAGCTGTTTTTT. The whole variable domain, remainder taken from reference TRBV30 and TRBJ2-2, is SQTIHQWPATLVQPVGSPLSLECTVEGTSNPNLYWYRQAAGRGLQLLFYSVGIGQISSEVPQNLSASRPQDRQFILSSKKLLLSDSGFYLCAWSVHTAGELFFGEGSRLTVL.

The chain recombines TRBV28 with TRBJ1-2, with 7 bases aligning to TRBD1. Per the germline V gene, CDR1 is MDHEN and CDR2 is SYDVKM. CDR3 length: 12 residues. V shed 7 bases and J 4 bases; nucleotides not matched to a gene: 3. The CDR3 loop reads CASKRDSYGYTF. The CDR3, as DNA: TGTGCCAGCAAAAGGGACAGCTATGGCTACACCTTC.

This clone has just one count. The chain employs TRBV6-5 and TRBJ1-2; 7 bases are shared with TRBD1. This CDR3 spans 12 amino acids. Trimming cost V 5 bases and J 6 bases; bases outside gene matches: 3. Germline CDR1 reads MNHEY; CDR2 reads SVGAGI. DNA of the CDR3: TGTGCCAGCAGTCCCCAGGGGGATGGCTACACCTTC. This codes for CASSPQGDGYTF.

V and J are TRBV5-1 and TRBJ1-1; D remains ambiguous. The CDR3 is 15 amino acids. The germline gives CDR1 SGHRS, CDR2 YFSETQ. V shed 2 bases and J shed 1 base, with 12 bases lying between them. CDR3 nucleotides: TGCGCCAGCAGCTTTAACAGAGTTTCGAACACTGAAGCTTTCTTT. Its protein is CASSFNRVSNTEAFF.

The chain has TRBV29-1 and TRBJ1-1, with a weak D call TRBD1 (5 bases). From germline, CDR1 is SQVTM and CDR2 ANQGSEA. CDR3 length equals 13 residues. Trimming took 6 bases from V and 4 from J, leaving 15 bases between them. CDR3 sequence: CSVGRGGPTEAFF. The CDR3 bases are TGCAGCGTGGGACGGGGAGGCCCCACTGAAGCTTTCTTT.

The chain is built from TRBV6-5 and TRBJ1-5; 8 nucleotides line up with TRBD1. The CDR3 totals 14 residues. Germline loops: CDR1 MNHEY, CDR2 SVGAGI. The V segment lost 4 bases and the J segment 6 bases; nucleotides outside the gene matches: 5. The CDR3 is CASSFSRGPQPQHF. The CDR3 DNA reads TGTGCCAGCAGTTTTAGCAGGGGGCCTCAGCCCCAGCATTTT.

With respect to this clone: The same CDR3 also results from other DNA sequences found in this sample. The chain joins TRBV12-5 to TRBJ2-7; TRBD1 aligns across 7 bases. The CDR3 extends over 12 amino acids. J lost 6 bases, V lost 1 base, and 0 bases had no gene match. The germline gives CDR1 LGHNT, CDR2 FRNRAP. The CDR3 loop is CASGLAGGEQYF. The CDR3 nucleotides read TGTGCTAGTGGTTTGGCAGGGGGCGAGCAGTACTTC.

The chain joins TRBV4-1 to TRBJ1-5; perhaps TRBD1 as D (6 bases). Germline assignment: CDR1 MGHRA and CDR2 YSYEKL. The CDR3 has 16 residues. Trimming shortened V by 0 bases and J by 6 bases, and 15 bases separated the two germline ends. The CDR3 region is CASSQDRGARGQPQHF. For the CDR3, the DNA is TGCGCCAGCAGCCAAGATCGGGGGGCGAGGGGTCAGCCCCAGCATTTT.

The chain couples TRBV29-1 to TRBJ2-3; TRBD2 aligns across 12 bases. Germline V gene lookup returns CDR1 SQVTM and CDR2 ANQGSEA. The V and J ends lost 4 bases and 0 bases, in that order; junction bases with no gene match: 11. This CDR3 is built from 18 residues. The CDR3 sequence is CSVVASGRGMASTDTQYF. The CDR3 coding sequence is TGCAGCGTTGTGGCTAGCGGGAGGGGGATGGCTAGCACAGATACGCAGTATTTT.

V gene TRBV6-1 combines with J gene TRBJ1-5; D perhaps matches TRBD1 (5 bases). The germline CDR1 and CDR2 sequences are MNHNS and SASEGT. The V and J ends lost 8 bases and 1 base respectively, with 15 bases between them. The CDR3 spans 15 residues. CDR3 nucleotide sequence: TGTGCCAGCCTGACAGATCTGTGGAGCAATCAGCCCCAGCATTTT. It is translated as CASLTDLWSNQPQHF.

The chain has TRBV28 and TRBJ2-5, with 7 nucleotides matching TRBD1. The CDR3 contains 13 residues. V lost 9 bases and J lost 7; bases outside the gene matches: 11. Germline loops: CDR1 MDHEN, CDR2 SYDVKM. The DNA of the CDR3 is TGTGCCAGTCTCTACCGCCCAGGGGGGACCCAGTACTTC. Translation gives CASLYRPGGTQYF.

CDR3 in amino acids: CASSLAGGTPYEQYF. The CDR3 DNA sequence: TGTGCCAGCAGCCTAGCGGGGGGAACCCCCTACGAGCAGTACTTC. The V and J genes are TRBV11-2 and TRBJ2-7; 11 nucleotides align to TRBD2. Germline values: CDR1 SGHAT, CDR2 FQNNGV. The CDR3 covers 15 residues. V dropped 5 bases and J dropped 2; count of bases not matched to a gene: 5.

J is TRBJ2-1 and V is TRBV19, with 10 bases aligning to TRBD1. This CDR3 has 17 residues. The germline gives CDR1 LNHDA, CDR2 SQIVND (reference sequence). V dropped 6 bases and J dropped 3; count of bases not matched to a gene: 11. For the CDR3, the DNA is TGTGCCAGTAGCTTCCCCCCGGACAGGGGGAACTACAATGAGCAGTTCTTC. It translates to CASSFPPDRGNYNEQFF.

The chain joins TRBV2 to TRBJ2-2, with 10 positions matching TRBD2. This CDR3 spans 13 amino acids. The V gene end was trimmed by 8 bases and the J gene end by 6 bases; junction bases not matched to a gene: 3. Germline CDR1 reads SNHLY; CDR2 reads FYNNEI. Here the CDR3 DNA reads TGTGCCAGCGGACTAGCGGAGGCCGGGGAGCTGTTTTTT. Protein: CASGLAEAGELFF.

V usage is TRBV5-1 and J usage is TRBJ1-5; the match to TRBD1 covers 7 bases. V gave up 2 bases and J gave up 7 bases; unmatched junction bases: 9. The germline V gene encodes CDR1 SGHRS and CDR2 YFSETQ. There are 15 residues in the CDR3. The CDR3 sequence is CASSLGQGGGQPQHF. The DNA for the CDR3 is TGCGCCAGCAGCTTAGGGCAGGGGGGAGGCCAGCCCCAGCATTTT.

The V and J genes are TRBV7-7 and TRBJ1-3, with 9 positions matching TRBD1. The V segment lost 5 bases and the J segment 1 base; nucleotides outside the gene matches: 3. The CDR3 extends over 15 amino acids. CDR1 and CDR2 (germline): SSHAT, FNYEAQ (reference sequence). Written as DNA, the CDR3 is TGTGCCAGCAGCCCCGGGACAGGGTCTGGAAACACCATATATTTT. It is translated as CASSPGTGSGNTIYF.

This sequence joins TRBV5-1 and TRBJ2-1; D is uncertain. The CDR3 length is 15 residues. Trimming took off 5 bases at V and 0 bases at J, with 12 bases between the two ends. Germline V gene sequence: CDR1 SGHRS, CDR2 YFSETQ. The CDR3 coding sequence is TGCGCCAGCAGGGCACAGTATAGCTCCTACAATGAGCAGTTCTTC. This gives the protein CASRAQYSSYNEQFF.

In DNA form, the CDR3 reads TGTGCCAGCTCACCTCGGACAGGGGGCTCGACTTTGAAGACCCAGTACTTC. The encoded protein is CASSPRTGGSTLKTQYF. The chain recombines TRBV18 with TRBJ2-5; TRBD1 matches 11 bases. The CDR3 loop spans 17 amino acids. Germline V CDR1 and CDR2: KGHSH, LQKENI. J lost 6 bases, V lost 3 bases, and 12 bases had no gene match.